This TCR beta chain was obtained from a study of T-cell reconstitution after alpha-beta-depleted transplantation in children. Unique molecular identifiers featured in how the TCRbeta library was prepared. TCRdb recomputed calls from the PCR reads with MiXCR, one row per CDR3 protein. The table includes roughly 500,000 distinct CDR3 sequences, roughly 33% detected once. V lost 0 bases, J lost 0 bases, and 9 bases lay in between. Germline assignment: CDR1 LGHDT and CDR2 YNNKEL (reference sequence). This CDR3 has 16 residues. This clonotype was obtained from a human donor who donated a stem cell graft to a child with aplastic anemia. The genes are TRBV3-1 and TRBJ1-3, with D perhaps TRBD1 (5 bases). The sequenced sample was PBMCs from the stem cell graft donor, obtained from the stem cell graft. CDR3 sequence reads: CASSQDTGLSGNTIYF. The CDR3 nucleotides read TGTGCCAGCAGCCAAGACACAGGCCTCTCTGGAAACACCATATATTTT.